This T cell receptor (beta chain) was documented in a study of OX40 agonist ivuxolimab in advanced cancers. About the study: Melanoma, hepatocellular carcinoma, head and neck or renal cell cancer occurred in dose-escalation patients. Notes on the study in general: Which antigen the expanded peripheral T cells recognized is unknown. Expanded clones tended on average to be more numerous among CD8+ T cells than CD4+.

The repertoire was sequenced with immunoSEQ multiplex PCR; TCRdb's copy has only in-frame clones and lacks some. The table records 100,000 or so clones, less than 85% of them present only once. As for this clone: Its antigen is unknown.

The germline V gene encodes CDR1 SGDLS and CDR2 YYNGEE. This CDR3 region has 16 residues. V shed 4 bases and J 5 bases; nucleotides not matched to a gene: 7. This TCR derives from an adult with an advanced solid tumor such as melanoma, head and neck, liver or kidney cancer. The input for sequencing was CD4+ or CD8+ T cells sorted from blood, taken in a trial of the OX40 agonist ivuxolimab. The chain is built from TRBV9 and TRBJ2-3; 13 bases match TRBD2. CDR3 sequence reads: CASSPGLAGSGDTQYF. The CDR3 nucleotides read TGTGCCAGCAGCCCGGGACTAGCGGGGTCCGGAGATACGCAGTATTTT.